Listed below are T cell receptor beta chains from one sample, sequenced in a study of shared clonotypes between healthy human individuals. Using immunoSEQ multiplex PCR, the repertoire was profiled, and TCRdb retains in-frame clones only, with some absent. Among 700,000 to 950,000 clones listed, roughly 96% were seen once. The sample consisted of naive CD8+ T cells sorted from blood. These receptors were obtained from a man aged 25-45 years in good health. Each CDR3 is given with its conserved first and last residue. Each record gives: D gene, J gene, clone size, V gene, CDR3 protein, CDR3 DNA. D genes are given only for firm matches. Size is omitted from some rows. Given values are once, few, many or a class for expanded clones.

NA TRBJ2-5 NA TRBV11-2 CASSSWVEGETQYF TGTGCCAGCAGCTCTTGGGTAGAGGGGGAGACCCAGTACTTC
NA TRBJ1-4 NA TRBV27 CASSFRGVGEKLFF TGTGCCAGCAGTTTTCGAGGTGTTGGTGAAAAACTGTTTTTT
TRBD2 TRBJ2-5 NA TRBV7-2 CASSLGTSGRIQETQYF TGTGCCAGCAGCCTCGGGACTAGCGGGAGGATTCAAGAGACCCAGTACTTC
TRBD1 TRBJ2-5 once TRBV27 CASSLRGRPETQYF TGTGCCAGCAGTTTAAGGGGGCGTCCCGAGACCCAGTACTTC
TRBD1 TRBJ2-7 NA TRBV5-6 CASSFGQGTYEQYF TGTGCCAGCAGCTTTGGACAGGGCACCTACGAGCAGTACTTC
TRBD1 TRBJ2-2 NA TRBV7-9 CAIGGQGNTGELFF TGTGCCATCGGGGGACAGGGGAACACCGGGGAGCTGTTTTTT
TRBD1 TRBJ2-7 NA TRBV18 CASSPLGQDYEQYF TGTGCCAGCTCACCCCTAGGACAGGACTACGAGCAGTACTTC
NA TRBJ2-7 NA TRBV27 CASSLSPAYEQYF TGTGCCAGCAGTTTATCTCCAGCCTACGAGCAGTACTTC
TRBD1 TRBJ2-7 NA TRBV5-1 CASSLWPGTENSYEQYF TGCGCCAGCAGCTTGTGGCCAGGGACAGAGAACTCCTACGAGCAGTACTTC
TRBD1 TRBJ2-1 NA TRBV7-7 CASSRGQGSYNEQFF TGTGCTAGCAGCCGAGGACAGGGCTCCTACAATGAGCAGTTCTTC
TRBD2 TRBJ2-1 NA TRBV6-6 CASGMSGTTYNEQFF TGTGCCAGCGGAATGTCTGGGACTACTTACAATGAGCAGTTCTTC
NA TRBJ2-5 NA TRBV7-3 CASSPTGYQETQYF TGTGCCAGCAGCCCTACCGGATACCAAGAGACCCAGTACTTC
TRBD2 TRBJ2-7 NA TRBV29-1 CSVVSGGDFLEQYF TGCAGCGTTGTAAGCGGGGGGGATTTCCTCGAGCAGTACTTC
TRBD2 TRBJ2-1 NA TRBV11-3 CASSPPAGGPNEQFF TGTGCCAGCAGCCCCCCCGCGGGAGGGCCGAATGAGCAGTTCTTC
NA TRBJ2-2 NA TRBV19 CASIRVFF TGTGCCAGCATTAGGGTGTTTTTT
NA TRBJ2-7 NA TRBV27 CASSPRVAYEQYF TGTGCCAGCAGTCCCCGAGTGGCCTACGAGCAGTACTTC
TRBD2 TRBJ2-1 NA TRBV18 CASSPSMGLAPSSYNEQFF TGTGCCAGCTCACCTTCCATGGGACTAGCGCCGAGCTCCTACAATGAGCAGTTCTTC
TRBD2 TRBJ2-1 NA TRBV4-3 CASSQDSSTSGYYNEQFF TGCGCCAGCAGCCAAGACTCGTCGACTAGCGGATACTACAATGAGCAGTTCTTC
NA TRBJ1-4 NA TRBV6-6 CASSTLRGGEKLFF TGTGCCAGCAGTACACTCAGGGGTGGTGAAAAACTGTTTTTT
NA TRBJ1-5 once TRBV9 CASSVLESSQPQHF TGTGCCAGCAGCGTACTGGAATCATCCCAGCCCCAGCATTTT
TRBD2 TRBJ2-7 NA TRBV5-4 CASSGTIAGGLGEQYF TGTGCCAGCAGCGGAACTATAGCGGGAGGGCTAGGCGAGCAGTACTTC
NA TRBJ2-7 NA TRBV5-4 CASSSDGMEYF TGTGCCAGCAGCTCCGACGGGATGGAGTACTTC
NA TRBJ2-5 few TRBV6-5 CASSYGGPQYF TGTGCCAGCAGTTACGGAGGACCCCAGTACTTC
NA TRBJ1-3 NA TRBV7-9 CASRSTGDSGNTIYF TGTGCCAGCAGGAGCACTGGGGACTCTGGAAACACCATATATTTT
NA TRBJ2-7 NA TRBV27 CASSPGGGSIEQYF TGTGCCAGCAGTCCTGGGGGCGGGAGCATCGAGCAGTACTTC
TRBD1 TRBJ2-6 once TRBV7-2 CASSEDRGDGANVLTF TGTGCCAGCAGCGAGGACAGGGGCGATGGGGCCAACGTCCTGACTTTC
NA TRBJ2-5 NA TRBV5-5 CASSLAETAEETQYF TGTGCCAGCAGCTTGGCCGAGACAGCAGAAGAGACCCAGTACTTC
NA TRBJ2-7 NA TRBV5-6 CASSGVSGERSTYEQYF TGTGCCAGCAGCGGGGTGTCGGGAGAGAGATCAACCTACGAGCAGTACTTC
NA TRBJ2-5 NA TRBV10-3 CAISEPPDPYF TGTGCCATCAGTGAGCCCCCCGACCCGTACTTC
NA TRBJ1-2 NA TRBV7-9 CASSLPGSNYGYTF TGTGCCAGCAGCTTACCAGGGTCTAACTATGGCTACACCTTC
TRBD2 TRBJ2-7 NA TRBV4-1 CASSQELAGQYEQYF TGCGCCAGCAGCCAAGAGCTAGCGGGCCAATACGAGCAGTACTTC
TRBD1 TRBJ1-2 NA TRBV2 CASMDRPAYGYTF TGTGCCAGCATGGACAGGCCCGCTTATGGCTACACCTTC
NA TRBJ2-5 NA TRBV2 CASSDTPYETQYF TGTGCCAGCAGTGACACTCCTTACGAGACCCAGTACTTC